This paragraph reports one T cell receptor (beta chain). This receptor's antigen is unknown. No much larger clonotype is one base removed from it; base qualities were not supplied. These data originate in a study of beta chain features in type 1 diabetes (dated by TCRdb to 2017 to 2018). Background for the entire study: Mean age, gender distribution, total cell number and subset yield did not differ between patients and healthy donors. A total of roughly 98,000,000 sorted cells were examined across all samples, and a strong correlation was observed between cell number per subset and RNA yield. In the study, recently diagnosed type 1 diabetes patients and matched healthy donors were compared on the TCRB repertoires of their sorted circulating CD4+ T cell subsets. Naive and central memory subsets were obtained from all 28 donors, but regulatory and stem cell-like memory subsets were isolated from only 8 patients and roughly 8 healthy donors. The investigation overall reported the following: Naive, central memory and regulatory TCRB repertoires appeared more similar among patients than among healthy donors. Because cDNA was sequenced instead of genomic DNA, highly expressing activated cells could be over-represented, though the groups showed no difference in activation or CD3 levels. At VDJ recombination sites, type 1 diabetes patients had fewer insertions and more deleted nucleotides, which implies abnormalities in thymic rearrangement. PCR may preferentially amplify shorter templates, but because patient and control samples were amplified and corrected together, any resulting skew would affect both groups equally. A moderate but significant shortening of TCRB CDR3 length was observed in type 1 diabetes patients in all four CD4+ subsets. Because the HLA sub-analyses included only small numbers of individuals, any influence of HLA type on TCRB rearrangement was left unresolved.

Each donor gave one peripheral blood draw, averaging approximately 110 mL, which was collected into heparinised tubes. A BD FACSAria II was used to sort naive, central memory, regulatory and stem cell-like memory CD4+ T cells with a panel that included CD45RO, CCR7, CD25, CD127, CD95 and CD27. A purity above 98% was achieved for all sorted populations. PBMCs were separated immediately by Lymphoprep density gradient centrifugation and were stained directly, without being cultured. So that batch effects would be minimized, each experiment stained and sorted samples in pairs, pairing one healthy donor with one patient. The entire amount of isolated RNA was reverse transcribed using the High Capacity cDNA Reverse Transcription Kit, so the sequenced TCRB transcripts were expressed ones. Deep immunoSEQ sequencing was applied to naive, central memory and regulatory T cell samples, giving an average of roughly 3.5 million total reads per sample. Sorted cells were lysed in RLT buffer, and RNA was extracted using DNase-treated RNeasy Micro or Mini kits according to cell number. Each cell subset was processed separately to prevent cross-contamination, with patient and healthy donor samples processed together. The immunoSEQ multiplex PCR was used to amplify TCRB sequences from cDNA, yielding 87-bp fragments that span the CDR3 region. The amplicons were sequenced using the Illumina HiSeq platform. Under the source paper's analysis protocol: PCR bias was corrected computationally using synthetic template baselines, and reads within Hamming distance 2 were collapsed, with unmergeable singletons discarded. Reads were aligned against IMGT so that V, D and J genes, CDR3 length and insertions or deletions at six rearrangement sites could be assigned. Within each subset, clonotype counts were normalized to sorted cell number, and only after that were true diversity and Gini coefficients computed with the tcR R package. Repertoire sharing was quantified using the overlap coefficient calculated on TCRB nucleotide sequences. Drawn from immuneACCESS, this table holds only the in-frame rearrangements with V and J called that TCRdb kept. Clones are partly lost; checked studies trace under half to an unresolved V gene and leave the rest unexplained. That table supplies the V and J calls and clone size; D and trimming were determined from the DNA. Present in this sample are roughly 170,000 clones, roughly an eighth of which were seen just once. The top ten clones comprise 0.55% to 0.8% of the sample.

The clonotype comes from a woman aged 18-29 years in good health. Sequenced sample: central memory CD4+ T cells from blood.

The DNA sequence is TGTGCCTGTCGACCGGGTAGAGCGGGGTTCTCCTACAATGAGCAGTTCTTC. Its amino acids are CACRPGRAGFSYNEQFF. The chain was built from TRBV30 and TRBJ2-1; 7 bases in the junction line up with TRBD2. Counted from cysteine to phenylalanine, this CDR3 has 17 amino acids. Just the 51-base CDR3 DNA is kept, in frame starting at base 1. CDR1 GTSNPN and CDR2 SVGIG are derived from the germline V gene (reference sequence). V lost 6 bases and J lost 0 bases, and the count of bases not matched to a germline gene is 14.